Below, 14 T cell receptor beta chains from the same sample are listed, as sequenced in a study of CD8 T cells in ankylosing spondylitis. TCRdb processed the 5' RACE reads anew with MiXCR; each CDR3 protein has one entry. The sample carries 250,000 to 350,000 distinct CDR3 sequences, around 19% recorded once. The sequencing sample was made of blood, either unsorted or a sorted T cell fraction (not recorded which). The receptors derive from a male donor with ankylosing spondylitis or in good health (not recorded which).

This clonotype came up a few times. The J gene is TRBJ2-3, the V gene TRBV10-1, with 8 nucleotides matching TRBD2. V shed 3 bases, J shed 0 bases, and the junction held 8 bases outside the gene matches. The CDR3 spans 17 residues. In germline, CDR1 is WNHNN, CDR2 SYGVQD (reference sequence). The CDR3 DNA reads TGCGCCAGCAGTGAAACAACTAGCGGAGGGAGCACAGATACGCAGTATTTT. This translates into CASSETTSGGSTDTQYF.

The rearrangement links TRBV2 to TRBJ1-5; TRBD1 aligns across 8 bases. This CDR3 is built from 14 residues. The J segment lost 7 bases and the V segment lost 6 bases, leaving 8 bases of the junction unmatched. Germline V gives CDR1 SNHLY, CDR2 FYNNEI. This chain's CDR3 is CASREQGVRQPQHF. The DNA of the CDR3 is TGTGCCAGCAGGGAACAGGGGGTCCGACAGCCCCAGCATTTT.

This clonotype was seen more than once but under ten times. The chain couples TRBV6-4 to TRBJ2-5; 10 bases map to TRBD1. This CDR3 has 15 amino acids. The V and J ends lost 8 bases and 2 bases, in that order; junction bases with no gene match: 8. The V gene's germline CDR1 is MRHNA and CDR2 SNTAGT. The CDR3 coding sequence is TGTGCCAGCTCCCCGAGGACAGGGGGTCAAGAGACCCAGTACTTC. As protein: CASSPRTGGQETQYF.

This clonotype was detected only a few times. The CDR3: CASSLDGTGLDEQFF. The CDR3 DNA follows: TGTGCCAGCAGTTTAGATGGGACAGGGCTCGATGAGCAGTTCTTC. The rearrangement uses TRBV12-3 or TRBV12-4 and TRBJ2-1; TRBD1 matches at 9 bases. The J segment lost 8 bases and the V segment lost 1 base, leaving 6 bases of the junction unmatched. CDR3 length: 15 residues.

This clonotype was found once. The chain couples TRBV5-6 to TRBJ1-5, with 8 bases lining up with TRBD1. Germline loops: CDR1 SGHDT, CDR2 YYEEEE. The ends lost 0 bases at V and 6 bases at J; junction bases unmatched: 2. The CDR3 is 14 amino acids. Written as DNA, the CDR3 is TGTGCCAGCAGCTTGGACAGGGGGACTCAGCCCCAGCATTTT. It yields the protein CASSLDRGTQPQHF.

This clonotype came up a few times. This chain links TRBV5-5 with TRBJ2-7; D possibly uses TRBD1 or TRBD2 (5 bases each). V shed 0 bases and J shed 6 bases, with 13 bases lying between them. There are 14 residues in the CDR3. The germline gives CDR1 SGHKS, CDR2 YYEKEE (reference sequence). The CDR3 protein is CASSLGPGSGEQYV. The DNA of the CDR3 is TGTGCCAGCAGCTTGGGGCCAGGGAGTGGCGAGCAGTACGTC.

This rearrangement joins TRBV19 to TRBJ1-3; tentatively, D is TRBD1 (6 bases). The V end lost 4 bases, the J end lost 0 bases, and 13 bases lay between the germline ends. There are 16 residues in the CDR3. Looked up from germline, CDR1 is LNHDA and CDR2 is SQIVND (reference sequence). The CDR3 is CASSRSRDISGNTIYF. CDR3 nucleotides: TGTGCCAGTAGTAGGAGCCGGGACATCTCTGGAAACACCATATATTTT.

The rearrangement joins TRBV5-1 to TRBJ2-1, with D perhaps TRBD2 (5 bases). The germline V and J ends were trimmed by 0 bases and 3 bases, with 10 bases remaining between them. CDR1 is SGHRS, CDR2 YFSETQ, per germline. The CDR3 consists of 15 residues. Here the CDR3 reads CASSLEVALYNEQFF. The CDR3 coding sequence is TGCGCCAGCAGCTTGGAGGTAGCGCTCTACAATGAGCAGTTCTTC. The full variable domain, rest sourced from reference TRBV5-1 and TRBJ2-1, is KAGVTQTPRYLIKTRGQQVTLSCSPISGHRSVSWYQQTPGQGLQFLFEYFSETQRNKGNFPGRFSGRQFSNSRSEMNVSTLELGDSALYLCASSLEVALYNEQFFGPGTRLTVL.

V usage is TRBV20-1 and J usage is TRBJ1-1; no definite D call. The CDR3 sequence is 13 residues long. CDR1 is DFQATT and CDR2 is SNEGSKA in the germline V gene (reference sequence). V was cut by 3 bases and J by 0 bases, with 8 bases left in between. For the CDR3, the DNA is TGCAGTGCTAGCGAGACTATGAACACTGAAGCTTTCTTT. This translates into CSASETMNTEAFF.

The chain combines TRBV27 with TRBJ2-1; 12 nucleotides match TRBD2. The germline gives CDR1 MNHEY, CDR2 SMNVEV (reference sequence). V lost 2 bases to trimming and J lost 6 bases; unmatched junction nucleotides: 5. There are 16 residues in the CDR3. This CDR3 is CASSLLTSGRTNEQFF. CDR3 sequence (DNA): TGTGCCAGCAGTTTACTGACTAGCGGGAGAACCAATGAGCAGTTCTTC.

This clonotype was seen only a few times. This chain connects TRBV10-3 to TRBJ1-5; 8 positions match TRBD1. Germline V gives CDR1 ENHRY, CDR2 SYGVKD. J was trimmed by 4 bases and V by 8 bases; bases with no gene match: 4. The CDR3 is made up of 13 amino acids. DNA of the CDR3: TGTGCCATCCGCCAGGGGGCGAATCAGCCCCAGCATTTT. Translated: CAIRQGANQPQHF.

This sequence joins TRBV24-1 and TRBJ2-3; no reliable D call. Germline values: CDR1 KGHDR, CDR2 SFDVKD. The CDR3 totals 15 residues. The ends were cut back, 5 bases at V and 0 bases at J, with 11 bases in the middle. CDR3 sequence reads: CATSAATTSTDTQYF. The CDR3 nucleotides are TGTGCCACCAGTGCGGCCACGACTAGCACAGATACGCAGTATTTT.

This clonotype was counted between two and nine times. The chain is built from TRBV18 and TRBJ1-4; D is perhaps TRBD1 (6 bases). The CDR3 spans 13 residues. Germline values: CDR1 KGHSH, CDR2 LQKENI. The ends were cut back, 4 bases at V and 5 bases at J, with 8 bases in the middle. This CDR3 is CASSLGQNEKLFF. The DNA of the CDR3 is TGTGCCAGCTCACTTGGACAGAATGAAAAACTGTTTTTT.

This clonotype was observed a few times. The V and J genes are TRBV12-3 or TRBV12-4 and TRBJ2-2, with a weak D call TRBD1 (5 bases). V lost 1 base to trimming and J lost 6 bases, with 12 bases between them. CDR3 length equals 15 residues. The CDR3 protein is CASSLEGQGAGELFF. Written as DNA, the CDR3 is TGTGCCAGCAGTTTAGAGGGCCAGGGTGCCGGGGAGCTGTTTTTT.